These 22 T cell receptor beta chains originate from one sample sequenced in a study of OX40 agonist ivuxolimab in advanced cancers. Profiled with immunoSEQ multiplex PCR; TCRdb holds only in-frame clones, not every one. The sample lists 15,000 to 16,000 clones; approximately 78% were seen once. Source: CD4+ or CD8+ T cells sorted from blood, taken in a trial of the OX40 agonist ivuxolimab. The receptors stem from an adult with an advanced solid tumor such as melanoma, head and neck, liver or kidney cancer.

This clone is termed medium-sized (0.01 to 0.1%). The same CDR3 can be traced to other DNA sequences in this sample. V is TRBV9 and J is TRBJ1-1; a weak D match, TRBD1 (6 bases). Trimming pared 0 bases from V and 0 bases from J, leaving 9 bases between. The CDR3 sequence is 15 residues long. Germline V gene sequence: CDR1 SGDLS, CDR2 YYNGEE. The DNA for the CDR3 is TGTGCCAGCAGCGTAGGCACAGGGTTGAACACTGAAGCTTTCTTT. Its protein product is CASSVGTGLNTEAFF.

J is TRBJ1-4 and V is TRBV14; 9 bases match TRBD1. The CDR3 runs 16 residues. V was pared by 3 bases and J by 6 bases, with 8 bases of the junction left unmatched. The germline V gene has CDR1 SGHDN and CDR2 FVKESK. The CDR3 DNA is TGTGCCAGCAGCCACGAACCGACAGGGGGTCATGAAAAACTGTTTTTT. This encodes CASSHEPTGGHEKLFF.

V is TRBV6-1 and J is TRBJ1-1; TRBD1 is a possible D gene (5 bases). The CDR3 is made up of 13 amino acids. The V gene's germline CDR1 is MNHNS and CDR2 SASEGT. V was cut by 2 bases and J by 10 bases, with 14 bases left in between. The CDR3 sequence: CASSETTGKLAFF. Here the CDR3 DNA reads TGTGCCAGCAGTGAAACAACAGGAAAGTTAGCTTTCTTT.

Points on this clone: An end of the junction differs from the germline gene, which may be a read error. The CDR3: CATLRGSEPFF. The CDR3 DNA reads as TGTGCCACCTTGCGAGGGTCTGAACCTTTCTTT. This rearrangement joins TRBV15 to TRBJ1-1; D gene uncertain. The CDR3 is 11 residues long. CDR1 and CDR2 (germline): LNHNV, YYDKDF (reference sequence). The full variable domain, completed using reference TRBV15 and TRBJ1-1, is DAMVIQNPRYQVTQFGKPVTLSCSQTLNHNVMYWYQQKSSQAPKLLFHYYDKDFNNEADTPDNFQSRRPNTSFCFLDIRSPGLGDTAMYLCATLRGSEPFFGQGTRLTVV.

This chain uses TRBV5-1 with TRBJ1-2; 9 bases are shared with TRBD1. The CDR3 is 15 amino acids. Trimming at V came to 2 bases and at J to 0 bases, leaving 2 bases not matched to a gene. The germline V gene has CDR1 SGHRS and CDR2 YFSETQ. CDR3 nucleotides: TGCGCCAGCAGCTTAACAGGGGGCACTAACTATGGCTACACCTTC. Protein sequence: CASSLTGGTNYGYTF.

The rearrangement uses TRBV7-2 and TRBJ2-6; 11 positions match TRBD1. Germline assignment: CDR1 SGHTA and CDR2 FQGNSA. The CDR3 extends over 17 amino acids. Germline trimming cut 1 base from V and 4 bases from J; bases unmatched to any gene: 3. CDR3 bases: TGTGCCAGCAGCTTAGGGACAGGGGGCCTCGGGGCCAACGTCCTGACTTTC. It specifies CASSLGTGGLGANVLTF.

The rearrangement links TRBV28 to TRBJ2-5, with unresolved D. The CDR3 is 12 amino acids. The ends were cut back, 3 bases at V and 9 bases at J, with 11 bases in the middle. Germline CDR1 and CDR2: MDHEN and SYDVKM. For the CDR3, the DNA is TGTGCCAGCAGTTTTTATAGCCGGGCCCAGTACTTC. Its translation: CASSFYSRAQYF. Full variable domain (rest looked up from reference TRBV28 and TRBJ2-5): DVKVTQSSRYLVKRTGEKVFLECVQDMDHENMFWYRQDPGLGLRLIYFSYDVKMKEKGDIPEGYSVSREKKERFSLILESASTNQTSMYLCASSFYSRAQYFGPGTRLLVL.

The chain's CDR3 is CASSLGTSGAYNEQFF. The CDR3 DNA reads TGTGCCAGCAGCTTAGGGACTAGCGGGGCTTACAATGAGCAGTTCTTC. The chain carries TRBV11-3 and TRBJ2-1, with TRBD2 matching over 12 bases. This CDR3 spans 16 amino acids. Per germline, CDR1 SGHNT and CDR2 YENEEA. The junction had 2 bases not matched to a gene; V was cut back by 1 base and J by 4 bases.

For this clone: At one of its ends the junction is not consistent with the germline gene, which may arise from a read error. The V and J genes are TRBV5-6 and TRBJ1-1; possibly TRBD1 for D (5 bases). CDR3 size: 14 residues. Germline V gives CDR1 SGHDT, CDR2 YYEEEE. Here the CDR3 reads CASSLAGSNTGAFF. CDR3 coding DNA: TGTGCCAGCAGCTTGGCAGGGTCGAACACTGGAGCTTTCTTT.

V gene TRBV5-6 combines with J gene TRBJ2-7; the D is unclear. Germline-derived CDR1 and CDR2 are SGHDT and YYEEEE. V was trimmed by 3 bases and J by 0 bases, leaving 19 bases between them. CDR3 length equals 17 residues. CDR3: CASSYGSSAKLSYEQYF. CDR3 in DNA: TGTGCCAGCAGCTACGGATCAAGCGCGAAACTCTCCTACGAGCAGTACTTC.

The V gene is TRBV10-3, the J gene TRBJ1-1; D unresolved. CDR3 length: 11 residues. The germline CDR1 and CDR2 sequences are ENHRY and SYGVKD. Between the trimmed V and J ends, which lost 5 bases and 3 bases, there was a span of 4 bases. The chain's CDR3 is CAISKDTEAFF. The CDR3 bases are TGTGCCATCAGTAAGGACACTGAAGCTTTCTTT.

This CDR3 reads CASSETGNTIYF. The CDR3 DNA reads as TGTGCCAGTAGTGAGACAGGAAACACCATATATTTT. The rearrangement uses TRBV19 and TRBJ1-3, with no clear D. Trimming shortened V by 5 bases and J by 4 bases, and 6 bases separated the two germline ends. CDR3 size: 12 residues. Looked up from germline, CDR1 is LNHDA and CDR2 is SQIVND (reference sequence). The variable domain in full, with the rest retrieved from reference TRBV19 and TRBJ1-3, is DGGITQSPKYLFRKEGQNVTLSCEQNLNHDAMYWYRQDPGQGLRLIYYSQIVNDFQKGDIAEGYSVSREKKESFPLTVTSAQKNPTAFYLCASSETGNTIYFGEGSWLTVV.

V is TRBV28 and J is TRBJ2-7; D unresolved. This CDR3 has 13 residues. Germline V CDR1 and CDR2: MDHEN, SYDVKM. The V end was cut by 4 bases, the J end by 2 bases, with 9 bases between. This CDR3 is CASSSKQAYEQYF. Written as DNA, the CDR3 is TGTGCCAGCAGTTCCAAACAAGCCTACGAGCAGTACTTC.

CDR3 in DNA: TGTGCCAGCAGTCACACCCTCGGACAGCTCTCCTACGAGCAGTACTTC. It is translated as CASSHTLGQLSYEQYF. The rearrangement links TRBV27 to TRBJ2-7; possibly TRBD1 for D (6 bases). The CDR3 has 16 amino acids. Germline V gene lookup returns CDR1 MNHEY and CDR2 SMNVEV (reference sequence). Trimming took 5 bases from V and 0 from J, leaving 17 bases between them.

The chain employs TRBV2 and TRBJ2-7; 11 bases are shared with TRBD1. There are 16 residues in the CDR3. Losses at the gene ends were 0 bases for V and 2 bases for J; bases not matched to a gene: 3. Germline CDR1 and CDR2: SNHLY and FYNNEI. CDR3 sequence: CASSEADRGHAYEQYF. The CDR3 DNA reads as TGTGCCAGCAGTGAAGCGGACAGGGGGCATGCCTACGAGCAGTACTTC.

The J gene is TRBJ2-1, the V gene TRBV11-3, with D tentatively TRBD2 (6 bases). Germline CDR1 reads SGHNT; CDR2 reads YENEEA. The V end lost 6 bases, the J end lost 0 bases, and 9 bases lay between the germline ends. The CDR3 contains 14 residues. CDR3 sequence: CASSGGSSYNEQFF. CDR3 sequence (DNA): TGTGCCAGCAGTGGAGGGAGCTCCTACAATGAGCAGTTCTTC.

The chain employs TRBV6-1 and TRBJ2-5; TRBD2 matches at 9 bases. CDR1 and CDR2 from the germline V gene are MNHNS and SASEGT. The CDR3 covers 12 residues. Trimming at V came to 9 bases and at J to 4 bases, leaving 3 bases not matched to a gene. CDR3 sequence reads: CASKGLAETQYF. CDR3 bases: TGTGCCAGTAAGGGACTAGCAGAGACCCAGTACTTC.

The genes are TRBV29-1 and TRBJ2-1; 7 bases match TRBD1. The length of the CDR3 is 14 residues. V gave up 6 bases and J gave up 2 bases; unmatched junction bases: 7. Germline V gives CDR1 SQVTM, CDR2 ANQGSEA. DNA of the CDR3: TGCAGCGTGACACAGGGGCAGGCCTACAATGAGCAGTTCTTC. Translating gives CSVTQGQAYNEQFF.

A single count supports this clone. The chain combines TRBV18 with TRBJ2-7, with unresolved D. Trimming removed 6 bases from V and 3 bases from J, with 9 bases in between. The CDR3 has 12 residues. Germline assignment: CDR1 KGHSH and CDR2 LQKENI. This CDR3 reads CASSAEHYEQYF. The CDR3 DNA reads as TGTGCCAGCTCTGCGGAGCACTACGAGCAGTACTTC.

The chain recombines TRBV5-6 with TRBJ1-4; 7 bases align to TRBD1. The CDR3 is 17 residues long. The V and J ends lost 2 bases and 0 bases, in that order; junction bases with no gene match: 7. Per the germline V gene, CDR1 is SGHDT and CDR2 is YYEEEE. The CDR3 here is CASSLEGQVATNEKLFF. The CDR3 DNA reads TGTGCCAGCAGCTTAGAAGGACAGGTTGCAACTAATGAAAAACTGTTTTTT.

By sample share, this clone is medium-sized (0.01 to 0.1%). The J gene is TRBJ1-2, the V gene TRBV5-4; unclear D gene. The germline V gene encodes CDR1 SGHNT and CDR2 YYREEE (reference sequence). This CDR3 comprises 13 residues. The ends were cut back, 1 base at V and 4 bases at J, with 8 bases in the middle. CDR3 sequence: CASSLRDIYGYTF. DNA of the CDR3: TGTGCCAGCAGCTTGAGGGATATCTATGGCTACACCTTC. Together with reference TRBV5-4 and TRBJ1-2, the CDR3 gives the full variable domain: ETGVTQSPTHLIKTRGQQVTLRCSSQSGHNTVSWYQQALGQGPQFIFQYYREEENGRGNFPPRFSGLQFPNYSSELNVNALELDDSALYLCASSLRDIYGYTFGSGTRLTVV.

This clone was seen a single time. The rearrangement uses TRBV6-5 and TRBJ2-2; the D gene is possibly TRBD2 (5 bases). V gave up 6 bases and J gave up 3 bases, with 11 bases separating them. The CDR3 extends over 14 amino acids. The germline V gene encodes CDR1 MNHEY and CDR2 SVGAGI. The CDR3 protein is CASSGLTHTGELFF. In DNA form, the CDR3 reads TGTGCCAGCAGCGGACTCACTCACACCGGGGAGCTGTTTTTT.